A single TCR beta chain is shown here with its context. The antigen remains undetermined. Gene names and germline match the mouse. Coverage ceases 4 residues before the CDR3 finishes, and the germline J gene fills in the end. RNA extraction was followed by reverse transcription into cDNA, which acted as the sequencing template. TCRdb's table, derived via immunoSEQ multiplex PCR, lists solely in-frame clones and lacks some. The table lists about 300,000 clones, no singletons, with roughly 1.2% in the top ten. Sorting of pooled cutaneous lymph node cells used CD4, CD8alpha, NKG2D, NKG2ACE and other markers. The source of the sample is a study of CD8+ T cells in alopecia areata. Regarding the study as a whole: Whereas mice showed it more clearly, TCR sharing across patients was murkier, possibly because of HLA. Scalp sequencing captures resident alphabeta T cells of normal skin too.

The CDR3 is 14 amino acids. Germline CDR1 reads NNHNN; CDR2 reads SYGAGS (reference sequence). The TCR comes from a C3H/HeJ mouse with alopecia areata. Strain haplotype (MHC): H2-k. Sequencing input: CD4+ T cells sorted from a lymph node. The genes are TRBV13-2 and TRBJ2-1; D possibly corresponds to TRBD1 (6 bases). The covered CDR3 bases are TGTGCCAGCGGTGATGCAGGGGACGGGGCT. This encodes CASGDAGDGA. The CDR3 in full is CASGDAGDGAEQFF.